This T cell receptor beta chain was captured by sequencing in a study of T cell changes during pregnancy in multiple sclerosis. Assay: immunoSEQ multiplex PCR; the TCRdb copy retains only in-frame clones and omits some. The repertoire includes 70,000 or so clones, over 80% of them detected once, and 1.5% to 2.5% sits in the top ten. V was cut by 3 bases and J by 2 bases, with 16 bases left in between. The length of the CDR3 is 16 residues. Germline CDR1 and CDR2: GTSNPN and SVGIG (reference sequence). This clonotype originated in a female donor in good health, enrolled as a control in a pregnancy study. The chain couples TRBV30 to TRBJ2-2; D possibly corresponds to TRBD2 (6 bases). Sequenced material: peripheral blood, taken in the third trimester of pregnancy. CDR3 nucleotide sequence: TGTGCCTGGAGCGGGCCGGGACTCCTCAACACCGGGGAGCTGTTTTTT. It is translated as CAWSGPGLLNTGELFF. Supplemented by reference TRBV30 and TRBJ2-2, the full variable domain reads SQTIHQWPATLVQPVGSPLSLECTVEGTSNPNLYWYRQAAGRGLQLLFYSVGIGQISSEVPQNLSASRPQDRQFILSSKKLLLSDSGFYLCAWSGPGLLNTGELFFGEGSRLTVL.